Shown below are 28 T cell receptor beta chains from a single sample sequenced in a study of human T cells and chemical hapten exposure. Time point here: patch test 1, 2 weeks after DPC sensitization. This sample's treatment: therapeutic diphenylcyclopropenone sensitization with weekly scalp DPC. MiXCR was run by TCRdb on the RACE reads, yielding one entry per CDR3 protein. This sample has 65,000 to 95,000 distinct CDR3 sequences, with 12% found just once. Source: whole blood, taken in connection with sensitization to the hapten diphenylcyclopropenone (DPC). The receptors derive from a woman aged 55-70 years with alopecia areata. Some clones in this sample may be carry-over from other donors' samples.

The sample holds many counts of this clonotype. The chain links TRBV7-9 to TRBJ1-2; tentatively, D is TRBD1 (5 bases). Trimming took off 5 bases at V and 6 bases at J, with 22 bases between the two ends. The CDR3 covers 16 residues. Germline V gene lookup returns CDR1 SEHNR and CDR2 FQNEAQ (reference sequence). CDR3: CASSGRSGPWADGYTF. The CDR3 bases are TGTGCCAGCAGCGGCCGCTCAGGGCCCTGGGCTGATGGCTACACCTTC.

This clonotype was counted a few times. This chain uses TRBV5-1 with TRBJ1-1, with 7 bases identical to TRBD1. Germline V lookup: CDR1 SGHRS, CDR2 YFSETQ. After removal of 6 bases from V and 8 bases from J, the junction contained 10 bases not matched to a gene. This CDR3 is 13 amino acids long. The CDR3 loop is CASKTTGEAEAFF. The CDR3 coding sequence is TGCGCCAGCAAGACTACAGGGGAGGCCGAAGCTTTCTTT.

Many counts were recorded for this clonotype. The chain couples TRBV11-2 to TRBJ2-3; no clear D gene. Germline CDR1 reads SGHAT; CDR2 reads FQNNGV. With 4 bases removed from V and 6 bases from J, the gap between germline ends came to 14 bases. CDR3 size: 14 residues. The DNA of the CDR3 is TGTGCCAGCAGCTCTCCTCCCGGGTCGGATACGCAGTATTTT. This translates into CASSSPPGSDTQYF. Using reference TRBV11-2 and TRBJ2-3 for the parts outside the CDR3, the full variable domain is EAGVAQSPRYKIIEKRQSVAFWCNPISGHATLYWYQQILGQGPKLLIQFQNNGVVDDSQLPKDRFSAERLKGVDSTLKIQPAKLEDSAVYLCASSSPPGSDTQYFGPGTRLTVL.

J is TRBJ2-7 and V is TRBV12-3 or TRBV12-4; D gene unclear. V was clipped by 3 bases and J by 3 bases, with 12 bases between them. CDR3 size: 14 residues. CDR3 loop: CASSLWQADYEQYF. The CDR3 DNA sequence: TGTGCCAGCAGTTTGTGGCAGGCGGACTACGAGCAGTACTTC.

This clonotype showed up many times. The chain joins TRBV9 to TRBJ2-7, with D unclear. With 4 bases removed from V and 2 bases from J, the gap between germline ends came to 13 bases. The CDR3 covers 14 residues. Germline V gene lookup returns CDR1 SGDLS and CDR2 YYNGEE. Here the CDR3 reads CASSSSTEAYEQYF. Here the CDR3 DNA reads TGTGCCAGCAGCTCATCGACGGAAGCCTACGAGCAGTACTTC.

This clonotype was detected many times. The J gene is TRBJ1-6, the V gene TRBV12-3 or TRBV12-4; tentatively, D is TRBD1 (5 bases). The CDR3 is made up of 16 amino acids. V was trimmed by 4 bases and J by 8 bases, leaving 18 bases between them. The CDR3 DNA reads as TGTGCCAGCAGTTCCCCGGCGGGACGGAGTTATTCACCCCTCCACTTT. Residues: CASSSPAGRSYSPLHF.

V and J are TRBV7-2 and TRBJ2-5; D is possibly TRBD1 (6 bases). The germline V and J ends were trimmed by 5 bases and 3 bases, with 7 bases remaining between them. CDR1 SGHTA and CDR2 FQGNSA come from the germline V gene. The CDR3 spans 12 residues. The CDR3 protein is CASSRQEETQYF. The CDR3 DNA follows: TGTGCCAGCAGCCGACAGGAAGAGACCCAGTACTTC. Full variable domain (remainder filled in from reference TRBV7-2 and TRBJ2-5): GAGVSQSPSNKVTEKGKDVELRCDPISGHTALYWYRQSLGQGLEFLIYFQGNSAPDKSGLPSDRFSAERTGGSVSTLTIQRTQQEDSAVYLCASSRQEETQYFGPGTRLLVL.

This clonotype was seen repeatedly, ten times or more. The rearrangement uses TRBV7-3 and TRBJ2-2; 7 nucleotides agree with TRBD1. From germline, CDR1 is SGHTA and CDR2 FQGTGA. The CDR3 totals 19 residues. Losses at the gene ends were 5 bases for V and 1 base for J; bases not matched to a gene: 16. The CDR3 region has the DNA TGTGCCAGCAGCCCCATTATCTCCCCCCGACAGGGGAACACCGGGGAGCTGTTTTTT. Translation: CASSPIISPRQGNTGELFF.

The chain links TRBV10-3 to TRBJ1-2; TRBD1 matches 9 bases. The CDR3 contains 18 residues. J was trimmed by 2 bases and V by 0 bases; bases with no gene match: 10. The germline gives CDR1 ENHRY, CDR2 SYGVKD. CDR3 protein: CAISESRGQGPQNYGYTF. The CDR3 DNA is TGTGCCATCAGTGAGTCGAGGGGACAGGGCCCCCAAAACTATGGCTACACCTTC.

This clonotype was counted only a few times. This chain uses TRBV20-1 with TRBJ2-4; no firm D call. The CDR3 covers 13 residues. CDR1 DFQATT and CDR2 SNEGSKA come from the germline V gene (reference sequence). The V and J ends lost 0 bases and 4 bases respectively, with 7 bases between them. The CDR3 here is CSARDLQKNIQYF. In nucleotides, the CDR3 is TGCAGTGCTAGAGATCTTCAGAAAAACATTCAGTACTTC.

The gene calls are TRBV5-1 and TRBJ2-7; D is unclear. The V gene lost 7 bases and the J gene lost 0 bases, with 5 bases spanning the gap. Germline CDR1 is SGHRS and CDR2 is YFSETQ. The CDR3 has 11 amino acids. CDR3 sequence reads: CASADSYEQYF. The DNA of the CDR3 is TGCGCCAGCGCTGACTCCTACGAGCAGTACTTC.

This clonotype was seen only a few times. V gene TRBV9 combines with J gene TRBJ2-3; D gene uncertain. The V gene lost 3 bases and the J gene lost 1 base, with 12 bases spanning the gap. CDR3 length equals 15 residues. Per germline, CDR1 SGDLS and CDR2 YYNGEE. Here the CDR3 DNA reads TGTGCCAGCAGCGCAGGTCCTCGGCGCACAGATACGCAGTATTTT. It encodes CASSAGPRRTDTQYF.

The chain carries TRBV20-1 and TRBJ1-1, with no clear D. This CDR3 is built from 11 residues. Trimming took 3 bases from V and 1 from J, leaving 3 bases between them. Germline V gives CDR1 DFQATT, CDR2 SNEGSKA (reference sequence). The CDR3 spells CSASRNTEAFF. CDR3 coding DNA: TGCAGTGCTAGTCGGAACACTGAAGCTTTCTTT.

The chain combines TRBV6-7 with TRBJ1-5; D is possibly TRBD1 (5 bases). TRBV6-7 is an open reading frame, and its role is uncertain. With 5 bases removed from V and 2 bases from J, the gap between germline ends came to 19 bases. The CDR3 loop spans 17 amino acids. The CDR3 is CASSLRQFSAGNQPQHF. The CDR3 DNA sequence: TGTGCCAGCAGTCTTCGACAGTTCTCCGCGGGCAATCAGCCCCAGCATTTT.

This clonotype was seen only a few times. V is TRBV6-1 and J is TRBJ2-7; D tentatively reads TRBD1 or TRBD2 (5 bases each). The CDR3 contains 15 residues. V was pared by 2 bases and J by 0 bases, with 11 bases between. Germline CDR1 reads MNHNS; CDR2 reads SASEGT. The chain's CDR3 is CASSERVGGSYEQYF. The CDR3 DNA follows: TGTGCCAGCAGTGAACGGGTTGGGGGCTCCTACGAGCAGTACTTC.

This clonotype was counted many times. This chain joins TRBV12-3 or TRBV12-4 and TRBJ1-1; possibly TRBD1 for D (5 bases). This CDR3 has 16 amino acids. V shed 6 bases and J shed 4 bases, with 21 bases lying between them. CDR3 coding DNA: TGTGCCAGCAGCCTTGGGGGGGGAGCAGGGAGCACTGAAGCTTTCTTT. Translation: CASSLGGGAGSTEAFF.

This clonotype was counted between two and nine times. V gene TRBV15 combines with J gene TRBJ1-5; tentative D call: TRBD1 (5 bases). CDR1 LNHNV and CDR2 YYDKDF come from the germline V gene (reference sequence). The CDR3 spans 18 residues. V was clipped by 0 bases and J by 3 bases, with 18 bases between them. CDR3 region: CATSRDLVMRGNNQPQHF. CDR3 coding DNA: TGTGCCACCAGCAGAGATCTTGTGATGAGGGGAAACAATCAGCCCCAGCATTTT.

The chain recombines TRBV7-2 with TRBJ1-5; D gene unclear. Germline CDR1 SGHTA, CDR2 FQGNSA. The CDR3 contains 13 residues. Trimming stripped 5 bases from V and 4 bases from J, with 9 bases between. CDR3 amino acids: CASSPAQNQPQHF. CDR3 in DNA: TGTGCCAGCAGCCCGGCCCAAAATCAGCCCCAGCATTTT.

This sequence joins TRBV18 and TRBJ2-7; D is perhaps TRBD2 (5 bases). CDR3 length: 15 amino acids. The V end was cut by 4 bases, the J end by 6 bases, with 19 bases between. CDR1 KGHSH and CDR2 LQKENI come from the germline V gene. CDR3 coding DNA: TGTGCCAGCTCACTGCCGACGGGTCTAGCCTTCGAGCAGTACTTC. Translated, it gives CASSLPTGLAFEQYF.

This chain links TRBV29-1 with TRBJ1-3; D is undetermined. The CDR3 is made up of 14 amino acids. V gave up 4 bases and J gave up 0 bases, with 10 bases separating them. CDR1 and CDR2 from the germline V gene are SQVTM and ANQGSEA. CDR3 protein: CSVALSLSGNTIYF. CDR3 bases: TGCAGCGTTGCTTTAAGTCTCTCTGGAAACACCATATATTTT.

The rearrangement links TRBV7-6 to TRBJ2-1, with TRBD2 matching 7 bases. CDR1 is SGHVS, CDR2 FNYEAQ, per germline. J lost 6 bases, V lost 2 bases, and 10 bases had no gene match. The CDR3 contains 16 residues. The CDR3 sequence: CASSLNNRDYFNEQFF. For the CDR3, the DNA is TGTGCCAGCAGCTTAAACAACCGGGACTACTTCAATGAGCAGTTCTTC.

This clonotype has a handful of counts. The chain couples TRBV3-1 to TRBJ2-5; the D is unclear. Germline CDR1 reads LGHDT; CDR2 reads YNNKEL (reference sequence). Trimming took off 0 bases at V and 3 bases at J, with 11 bases between the two ends. CDR3 length: 15 amino acids. CDR3: CASSQDLRREETQYF. CDR3 nucleotide sequence: TGTGCCAGCAGCCAAGATCTTCGACGGGAAGAGACCCAGTACTTC.

The CDR3 bases are TGCAGTGCTAGGTCGGCACCAGGCCGTGGGCAGTACTTC. This encodes CSARSAPGRGQYF. The V call is TRBV20-1, the J call TRBJ2-7, with no clear D. Germline CDR1 reads DFQATT; CDR2 reads SNEGSKA (reference sequence). The CDR3 sequence is 13 residues long. Trimming removed 3 bases from V and 9 bases from J, with 18 bases in between.

This chain connects TRBV10-3 to TRBJ2-3; 7 nucleotides agree with TRBD1. Per germline, CDR1 ENHRY and CDR2 SYGVKD. This CDR3 spans 13 amino acids. V shed 8 bases and J 5 bases; nucleotides not matched to a gene: 7. The CDR3 bases are TGTGCCATCTCAACAGGGGCCCGAGATACGCAGTATTTT. It codes for CAISTGARDTQYF.

This clonotype has just a few counts. The genes are TRBV6-1 and TRBJ2-1; D is possibly TRBD1 (6 bases). Germline V gene data show CDR1 as MNHNS and CDR2 as SASEGT. The CDR3 is made up of 14 amino acids. V was pared by 7 bases and J by 0 bases, with 10 bases between. This chain's CDR3 is CASNQGYSYNEQFF. For the CDR3, the DNA is TGTGCCAGCAATCAGGGGTACTCCTACAATGAGCAGTTCTTC.

The chain has TRBV5-5 and TRBJ2-5; D possibly matches TRBD1 or TRBD2 (5 bases each). The CDR3 is 16 residues long. Germline values: CDR1 SGHKS, CDR2 YYEKEE (reference sequence). Trimming took off 4 bases at V and 5 bases at J, with 21 bases between the two ends. CDR3 sequence (DNA): TGTGCCAGCAGCGGCCGGGACGCCAGGATGGGCGAGACCCAGTACTTC. This sequence encodes CASSGRDARMGETQYF.

This clonotype was found many times. The chain employs TRBV6-6 and TRBJ1-6; TRBD1 might be the D (5 bases). CDR1 is MNHNY, CDR2 SVGAGI, per germline (reference sequence). Trimming shortened V by 0 bases and J by 10 bases, and 10 bases separated the two germline ends. CDR3 length: 14 residues. This CDR3 is CASSYSDSGSPLHF. CDR3 nucleotides: TGTGCCAGCAGTTACTCCGACAGCGGATCACCCCTCCACTTT.

There are a few counts of this clonotype. This chain links TRBV18 with TRBJ2-1; no clear D. CDR1 is KGHSH, CDR2 LQKENI, per germline. The V end lost 1 base, the J end lost 3 bases, and 13 bases lay between the germline ends. The CDR3 has 16 residues. The CDR3 region is CASSPLGPAGYNEQFF. The CDR3 region has the DNA TGTGCCAGCTCACCACTTGGACCCGCTGGCTACAATGAGCAGTTCTTC.